These T cell receptor beta chains were read from a single sample in a study of blood T cell repertoires in COVID-19. The assay was immunoSEQ multiplex PCR, and TCRdb's table has in-frame clones only and misses some. The sample records 200,000 to 300,000 clones, about four fifths being singletons. Material: peripheral blood. These receptors all stem from a woman of 80 years or more with COVID-19, enrolled during active disease. The CDR3 runs from the conserved cysteine through the conserved F or W.

V gene	J gene	CDR3 length	CDR3 protein
TRBV19	TRBJ2-2	14	CASMGLVVAGELFF
TRBV6-5	TRBJ1-1	13	CASRPRRGTEAFF
TRBV7-6	TRBJ2-5	15	CASSLSSGGAETQYF
TRBV5-1	TRBJ2-5	13	CASSLQGLETQYF
TRBV6-5	TRBJ1-1	12	CASSPGNTEAFF
TRBV9	TRBJ2-2	13	CASSFRETGELFF
TRBV18	TRBJ2-2	13	CASSEGNTGELFF
TRBV19	TRBJ1-1	14	CASSIQGQGRSAFF
TRBV7-9	TRBJ1-2	16	CASSAAPDRGLIGYTF
TRBV5-1	TRBJ2-5	12	CASSSGGETQYF
TRBV2	TRBJ2-7	14	CASSEVAGVAEQYF
TRBV7-9	TRBJ2-5	14	CASSLVSGRETQYF
TRBV19	TRBJ1-2	17	CASSILGGRRYTDGYTF
TRBV6-6	TRBJ1-4	15	CASSRLGQTNEKLFF
TRBV5-6	TRBJ1-1	15	CASSFGAVSNTEAFF
TRBV5-4	TRBJ2-7	12	CASSSDSYEQYF
TRBV24-1	TRBJ1-2	13	CATSTGIYYGYTF
TRBV15	TRBJ1-1	15	CATSRDMALNTEAFF
TRBV4-1	TRBJ2-2	15	CASSKGQKNTGELFF
TRBV30	TRBJ2-2	18	CAWSVQRTGRPLPGELFF
TRBV7-2	TRBJ1-6	14	CASRKTGDNSPLHF
TRBV5-4	TRBJ1-2	14	CATAKSSGYYGYTF
TRBV19	TRBJ1-3	16	CASSMKRRASGNTIYF
TRBV5-1	TRBJ1-5	15	CASSLEAGQNQPQHF
TRBV30	TRBJ1-2	13	CAWSVLRGYGYTF
TRBV7-9	TRBJ1-1	14	CASSLQGMNTEAFF
TRBV29-1	TRBJ1-1	13	CSVIRGGNTEAFF
TRBV18	TRBJ2-1	16	CASSPILAGKYNEQFF
TRBV28	TRBJ2-7	15	CASSSQGQGAYEQYF
TRBV30	TRBJ1-5	12	CAWGGTGQPQHF
TRBV29-1	TRBJ2-3	14	CSVEQGVRTDTQYF
TRBV19	TRBJ2-1	14	CASSRRDTNNEQFF
TRBV25-1	TRBJ2-5	15	CASSVTGGEEETQYF
TRBV6-5	TRBJ2-1	16	CASSYGGGGRYNEQFF
TRBV27	TRBJ2-7	17	CASKQGITSGGAYEQYF
TRBV2	TRBJ1-2	12	CASSFQGWGYTF
TRBV2	TRBJ1-6	14	CASTKGTANSPLHF
TRBV2	TRBJ2-3	13	CASSFRVLVGQYF
TRBV18	TRBJ1-2	14	CASSPKGGGLGYTF
TRBV19	TRBJ2-3	13	CASNRGSTDTQYF
TRBV9	TRBJ1-4	13	CASSANPLGGQVF
TRBV29-1	TRBJ1-4	12	CSVTGGEEKLFF
TRBV19	TRBJ1-5	13	CASSMAGDQPQHF
TRBV5-1	TRBJ2-7	15	CASSLAGTSGYEQYF
TRBV12-3/TRBV12-4	TRBJ2-1	12	CASRLLVGEQFF
TRBV18	TRBJ1-5	15	CASSPTGYSNQPQHF
TRBV2	TRBJ2-3	12	CASSKPLDTQYF
TRBV3-1/TRBV3-2	TRBJ1-3	17	CASSQRGASSSGNTIYF
TRBV5-6	TRBJ2-7	13	CASSWGETYEQYF
TRBV5-1	TRBJ1-2	14	CASSLSHARDGYTF
TRBV27	TRBJ2-3	14	CASTHRGATDTQYF
TRBV7-2	TRBJ2-3	13	CASSFGRTDTQYF
TRBV11-2	TRBJ2-7	15	CASRDGGQNTYEQYF
TRBV29-1	TRBJ1-5	12	CSVGEGGQPQHF
TRBV5-1	TRBJ1-6	15	CASSLDGTRSSPLHF